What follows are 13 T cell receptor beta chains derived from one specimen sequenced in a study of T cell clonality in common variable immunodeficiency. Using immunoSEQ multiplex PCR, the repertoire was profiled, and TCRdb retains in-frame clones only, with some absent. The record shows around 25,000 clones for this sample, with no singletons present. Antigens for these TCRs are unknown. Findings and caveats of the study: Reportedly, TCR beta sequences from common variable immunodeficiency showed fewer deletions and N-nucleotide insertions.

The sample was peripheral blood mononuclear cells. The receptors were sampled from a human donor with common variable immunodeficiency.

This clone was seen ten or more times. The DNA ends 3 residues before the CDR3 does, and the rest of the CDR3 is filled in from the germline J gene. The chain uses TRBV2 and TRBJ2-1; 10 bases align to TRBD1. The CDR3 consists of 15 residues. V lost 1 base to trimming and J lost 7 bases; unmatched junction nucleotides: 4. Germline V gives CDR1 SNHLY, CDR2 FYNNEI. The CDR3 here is CASSEVTGGWNEQFF. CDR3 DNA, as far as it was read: TGTGCCAGCAGTGAAGTGACAGGGGGCTGGAATGAG.

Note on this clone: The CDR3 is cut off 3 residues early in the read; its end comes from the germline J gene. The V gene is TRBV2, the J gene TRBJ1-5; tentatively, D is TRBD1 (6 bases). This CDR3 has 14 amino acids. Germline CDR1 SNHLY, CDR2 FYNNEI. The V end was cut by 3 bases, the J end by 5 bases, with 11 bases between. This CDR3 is CASSEWGGDQPQHF. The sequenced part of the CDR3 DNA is TGTGCCAGCAGTGAGTGGGGGGGCGATCAGCCC.

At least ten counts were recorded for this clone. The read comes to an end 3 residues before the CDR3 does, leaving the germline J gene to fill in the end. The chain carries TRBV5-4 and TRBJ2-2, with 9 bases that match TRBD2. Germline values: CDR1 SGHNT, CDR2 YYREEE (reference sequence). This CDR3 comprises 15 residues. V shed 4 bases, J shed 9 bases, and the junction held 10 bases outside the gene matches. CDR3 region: CASSTTGGGARELFF. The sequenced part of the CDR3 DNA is TGTGCCAGCAGCACTACTGGCGGGGGGGCCAGGGAG.

The CDR3: CASTRGGLYEQYF. CDR3 DNA, as far as it was read: TGTGCCAGCACCCGGGGAGGGCTGTACGAG. The chain has TRBV7-9 and TRBJ2-7; 7 bases align to TRBD2. The read terminates 3 residues before the CDR3 end, so the remaining end is supplied by the germline J gene. V shed 7 bases, J shed 4 bases, and the junction held 7 bases outside the gene matches. CDR1 is SEHNR and CDR2 is FQNEAQ in the germline V gene (reference sequence). CDR3 length equals 13 residues.

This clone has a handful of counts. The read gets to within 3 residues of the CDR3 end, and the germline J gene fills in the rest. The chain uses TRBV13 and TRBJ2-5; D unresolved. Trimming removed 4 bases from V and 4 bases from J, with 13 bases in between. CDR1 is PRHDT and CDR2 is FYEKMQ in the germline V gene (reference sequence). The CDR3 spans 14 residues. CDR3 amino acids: CASSSINGGETQYF. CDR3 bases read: TGTGCCAGCAGCTCCATTAACGGTGGAGAGACC.

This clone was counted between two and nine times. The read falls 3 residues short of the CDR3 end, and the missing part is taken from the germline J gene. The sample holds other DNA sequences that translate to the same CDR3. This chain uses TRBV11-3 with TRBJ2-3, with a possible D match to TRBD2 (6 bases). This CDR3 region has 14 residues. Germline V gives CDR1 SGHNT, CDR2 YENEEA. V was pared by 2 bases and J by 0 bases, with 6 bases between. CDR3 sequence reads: CASSLTSSTDTQYF. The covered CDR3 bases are TGTGCCAGCAGCTTAACTAGCAGCACAGATACG.

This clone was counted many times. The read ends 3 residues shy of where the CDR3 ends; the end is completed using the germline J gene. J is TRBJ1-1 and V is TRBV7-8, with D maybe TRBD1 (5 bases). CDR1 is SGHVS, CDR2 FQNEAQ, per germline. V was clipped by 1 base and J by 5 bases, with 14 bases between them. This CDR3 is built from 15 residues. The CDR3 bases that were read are TGTGCCAGCAGCTTAGGGGACTGGGGTTGGACTGAA. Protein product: CASSLGDWGWTE. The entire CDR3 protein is CASSLGDWGWTEAFF.

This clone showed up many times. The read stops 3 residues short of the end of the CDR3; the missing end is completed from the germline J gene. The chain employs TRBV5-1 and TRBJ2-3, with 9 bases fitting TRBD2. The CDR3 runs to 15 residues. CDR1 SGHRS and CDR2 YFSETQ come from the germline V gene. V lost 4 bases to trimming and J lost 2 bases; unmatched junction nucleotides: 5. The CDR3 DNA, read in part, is TGCGCCAGCAGCAGCCTAGCGGGGCCCACAGATACG. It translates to CASSSLAGPTDT. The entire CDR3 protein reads CASSSLAGPTDTQYF.

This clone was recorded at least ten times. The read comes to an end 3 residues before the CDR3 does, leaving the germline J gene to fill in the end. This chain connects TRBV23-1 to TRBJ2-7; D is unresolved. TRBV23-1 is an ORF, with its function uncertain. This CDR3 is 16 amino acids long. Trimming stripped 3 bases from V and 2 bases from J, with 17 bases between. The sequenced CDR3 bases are TGCGCCAGCAGTCAGTCACTACCCTCACTCACCTACGAG. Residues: CASSQSLPSLTYE. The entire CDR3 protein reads CASSQSLPSLTYEQYF.

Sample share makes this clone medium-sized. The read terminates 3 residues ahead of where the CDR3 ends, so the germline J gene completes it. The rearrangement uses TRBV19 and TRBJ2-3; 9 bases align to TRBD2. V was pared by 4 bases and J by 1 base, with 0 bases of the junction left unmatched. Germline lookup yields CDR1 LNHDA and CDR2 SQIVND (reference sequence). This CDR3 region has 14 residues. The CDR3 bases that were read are TGTGCCAGTAGTAGGACTAGCGGCACAGATACG. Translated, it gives CASSRTSGTDT. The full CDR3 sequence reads CASSRTSGTDTQYF.

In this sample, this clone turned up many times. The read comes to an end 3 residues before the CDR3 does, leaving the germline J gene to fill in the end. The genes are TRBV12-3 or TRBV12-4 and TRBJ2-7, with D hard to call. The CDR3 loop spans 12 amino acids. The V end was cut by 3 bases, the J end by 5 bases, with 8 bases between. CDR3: CASSFEADEQYF. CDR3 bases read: TGTGCCAGCAGTTTTGAGGCCGACGAG.

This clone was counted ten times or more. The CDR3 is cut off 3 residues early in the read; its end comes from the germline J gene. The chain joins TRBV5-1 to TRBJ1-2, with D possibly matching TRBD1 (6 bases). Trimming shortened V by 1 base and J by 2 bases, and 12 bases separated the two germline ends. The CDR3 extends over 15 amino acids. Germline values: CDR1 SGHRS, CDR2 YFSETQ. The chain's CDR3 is CASSLSDSPNYGYTF. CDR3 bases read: TGCGCCAGCAGCTTGTCGGACAGCCCGAACTATGGC.

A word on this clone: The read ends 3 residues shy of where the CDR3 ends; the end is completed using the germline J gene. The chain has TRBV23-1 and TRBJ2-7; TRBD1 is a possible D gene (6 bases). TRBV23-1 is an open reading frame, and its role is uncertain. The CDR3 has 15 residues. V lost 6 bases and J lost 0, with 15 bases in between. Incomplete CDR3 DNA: TGCGCCAGCAGCCCCGGACAGTCCAGCTCCTACGAG. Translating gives CASSPGQSSSYE. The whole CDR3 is CASSPGQSSSYEQYF.